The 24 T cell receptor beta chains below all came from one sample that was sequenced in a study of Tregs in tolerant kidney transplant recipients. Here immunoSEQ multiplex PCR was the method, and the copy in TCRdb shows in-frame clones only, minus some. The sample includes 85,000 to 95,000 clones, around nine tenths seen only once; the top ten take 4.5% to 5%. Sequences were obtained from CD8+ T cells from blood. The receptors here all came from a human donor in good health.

This CDR3 reads CASSEDGNEQFF. CDR3 in DNA: TGTGCCAGCAGCGAGGATGGGAATGAGCAGTTCTTC. The chain has TRBV9 and TRBJ2-1, with D uncertain. Germline V gene sequence: CDR1 SGDLS, CDR2 YYNGEE. V was clipped by 3 bases and J by 7 bases, with 8 bases between them. CDR3 length: 12 amino acids.

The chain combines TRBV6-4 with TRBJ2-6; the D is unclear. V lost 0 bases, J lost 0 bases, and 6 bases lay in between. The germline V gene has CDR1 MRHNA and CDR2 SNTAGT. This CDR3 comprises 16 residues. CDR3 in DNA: TGTGCCAGCAGTGACTCTAGCAGCTCTGGGGCCAACGTCCTGACTTTC. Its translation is CASSDSSSSGANVLTF.

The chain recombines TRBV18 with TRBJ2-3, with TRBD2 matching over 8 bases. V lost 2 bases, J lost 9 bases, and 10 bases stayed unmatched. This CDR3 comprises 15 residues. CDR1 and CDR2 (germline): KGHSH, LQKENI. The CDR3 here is CASSPEERSSGTQYF. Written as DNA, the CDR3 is TGTGCCAGCTCACCAGAAGAACGGTCTAGCGGGACGCAGTATTTT.

CDR3 DNA sequence: TGTGCCAGCAGCACCGGACTAGCGGGAGAAGCGTACGAGCAGTACTTC. Amino acid sequence: CASSTGLAGEAYEQYF. The chain employs TRBV13 and TRBJ2-7; 13 positions match TRBD2. The CDR3 contains 16 residues. Looked up from germline, CDR1 is PRHDT and CDR2 is FYEKMQ (reference sequence). V shed 5 bases and J 4 bases; nucleotides not matched to a gene: 8.

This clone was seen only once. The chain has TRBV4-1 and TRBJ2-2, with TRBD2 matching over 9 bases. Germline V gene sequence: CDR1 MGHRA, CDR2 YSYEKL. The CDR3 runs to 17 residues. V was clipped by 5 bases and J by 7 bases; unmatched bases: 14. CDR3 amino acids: CASSSHEGLARGGELFF. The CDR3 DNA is TGCGCCAGCAGCTCCCACGAGGGACTAGCAAGGGGCGGGGAGCTGTTTTTT.

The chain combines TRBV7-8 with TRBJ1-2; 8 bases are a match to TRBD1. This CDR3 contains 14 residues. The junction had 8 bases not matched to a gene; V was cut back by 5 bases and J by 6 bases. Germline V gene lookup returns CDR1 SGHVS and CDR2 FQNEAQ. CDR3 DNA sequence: TGTGCCAGCAGCCCTGGACAGGGTTTGGATGGCTACACCTTC. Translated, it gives CASSPGQGLDGYTF.

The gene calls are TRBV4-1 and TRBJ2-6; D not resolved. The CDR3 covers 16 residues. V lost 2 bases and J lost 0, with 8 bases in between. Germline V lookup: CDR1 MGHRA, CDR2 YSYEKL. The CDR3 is CASSQSDGSGANVLTF. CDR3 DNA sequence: TGCGCCAGCAGCCAATCCGACGGCTCTGGGGCCAACGTCCTGACTTTC.

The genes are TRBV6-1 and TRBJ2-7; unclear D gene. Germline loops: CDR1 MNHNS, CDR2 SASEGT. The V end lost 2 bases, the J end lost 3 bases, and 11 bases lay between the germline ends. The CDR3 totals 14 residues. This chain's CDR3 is CASSEKARSYEQYF. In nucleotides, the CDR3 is TGTGCCAGCAGTGAAAAGGCCAGGAGCTACGAGCAGTACTTC.

CDR3 amino acids: CSYRTGYGYTF. Here the CDR3 DNA reads TGCAGTTATAGGACAGGTTATGGCTACACCTTC. The chain employs TRBV20-1 and TRBJ1-2; 7 bases map to TRBD1. V was pared by 8 bases and J by 5 bases, with 5 bases of the junction left unmatched. CDR1 is DFQATT and CDR2 is SNEGSKA in the germline V gene (reference sequence). CDR3 length: 11 residues.

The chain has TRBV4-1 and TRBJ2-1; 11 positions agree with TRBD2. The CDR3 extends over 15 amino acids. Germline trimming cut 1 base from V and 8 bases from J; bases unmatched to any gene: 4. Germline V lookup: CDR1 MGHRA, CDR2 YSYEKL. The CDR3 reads CASSQGTSGFDEQFF. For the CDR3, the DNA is TGCGCCAGCAGCCAAGGGACTAGCGGGTTCGATGAGCAGTTCTTC.

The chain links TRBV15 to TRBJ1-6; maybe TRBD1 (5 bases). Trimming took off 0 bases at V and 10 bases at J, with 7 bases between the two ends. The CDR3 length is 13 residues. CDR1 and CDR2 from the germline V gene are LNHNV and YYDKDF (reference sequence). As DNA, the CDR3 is TGTGCCACCAGCAGAGATTCAGGGTCACCCCTCCACTTT. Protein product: CATSRDSGSPLHF. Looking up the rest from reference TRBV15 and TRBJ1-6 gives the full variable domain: DAMVIQNPRYQVTQFGKPVTLSCSQTLNHNVMYWYQQKSSQAPKLLFHYYDKDFNNEADTPDNFQSRRPNTSFCFLDIRSPGLGDTAMYLCATSRDSGSPLHFGNGTRLTVT.

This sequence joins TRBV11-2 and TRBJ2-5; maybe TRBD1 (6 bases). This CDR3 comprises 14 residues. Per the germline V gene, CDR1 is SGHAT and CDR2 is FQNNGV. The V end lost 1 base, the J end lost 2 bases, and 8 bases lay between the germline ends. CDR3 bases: TGTGCCAGCAGCTTAGCAGGACAGCAAGAGACCCAGTACTTC. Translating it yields CASSLAGQQETQYF.

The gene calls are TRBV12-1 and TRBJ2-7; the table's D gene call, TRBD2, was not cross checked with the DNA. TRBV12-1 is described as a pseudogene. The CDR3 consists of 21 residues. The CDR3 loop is CASSFASGGAGTTPGSYEQYF. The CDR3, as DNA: TGTGCCAGCAGCTTTGCGTCGGGGGGGGCCGGGACTACCCCAGGCTCCTACGAGCAGTACTTC.

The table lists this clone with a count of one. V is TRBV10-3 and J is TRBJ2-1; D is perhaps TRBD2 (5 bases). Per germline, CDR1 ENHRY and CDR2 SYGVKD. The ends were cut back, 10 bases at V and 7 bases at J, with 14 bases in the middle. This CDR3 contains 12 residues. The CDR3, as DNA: TGTGCCACCGGGGTCGGCGGGAATGAGCAGTTCTTC. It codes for CATGVGGNEQFF.

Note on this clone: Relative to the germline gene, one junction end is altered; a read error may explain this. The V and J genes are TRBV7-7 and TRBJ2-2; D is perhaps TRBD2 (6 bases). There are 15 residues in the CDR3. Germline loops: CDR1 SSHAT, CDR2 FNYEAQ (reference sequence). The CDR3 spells CASRGWGEGTGELFF. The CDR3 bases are TGTGCTAGCAGAGGATGGGGGGAAGGCACCGGGGAGCTGTTTTTT.

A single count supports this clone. The CDR3 loop reads CTSSFGSYRDRKETQYF. In DNA, the CDR3 is TGCACCAGCAGCTTTGGCTCTTACCGGGACAGAAAAGAGACCCAGTACTTC. The V and J genes are TRBV1 and TRBJ2-5; the table's D call, TRBD1, was not checked against the DNA. TRBV1 is marked as a pseudogene. The CDR3 runs 17 residues.

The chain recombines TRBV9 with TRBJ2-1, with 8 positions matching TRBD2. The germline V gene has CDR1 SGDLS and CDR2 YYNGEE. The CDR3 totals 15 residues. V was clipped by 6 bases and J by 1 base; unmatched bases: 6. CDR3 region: CASNLAGMSYNEQFF. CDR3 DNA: TGTGCCAGCAATCTAGCGGGCATGTCCTACAATGAGCAGTTCTTC.

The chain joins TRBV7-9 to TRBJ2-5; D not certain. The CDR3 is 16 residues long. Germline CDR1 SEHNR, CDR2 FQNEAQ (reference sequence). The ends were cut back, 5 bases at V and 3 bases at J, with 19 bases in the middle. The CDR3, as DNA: TGTGCCAGCAGCCCGAATACCTTTAGGGCTGAAGAGACCCAGTACTTC. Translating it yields CASSPNTFRAEETQYF.

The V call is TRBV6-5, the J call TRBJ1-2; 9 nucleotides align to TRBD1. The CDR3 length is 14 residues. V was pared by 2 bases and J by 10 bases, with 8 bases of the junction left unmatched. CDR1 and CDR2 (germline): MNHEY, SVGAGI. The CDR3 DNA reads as TGTGCCAGCAGTTACGACAGGGGGGGGAGCGACTACACCTTC. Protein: CASSYDRGGSDYTF.

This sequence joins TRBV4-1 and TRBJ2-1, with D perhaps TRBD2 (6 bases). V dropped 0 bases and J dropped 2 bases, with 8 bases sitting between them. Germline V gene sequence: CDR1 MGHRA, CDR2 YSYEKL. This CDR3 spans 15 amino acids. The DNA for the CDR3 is TGCGCCAGCAGCCAAGAGACGGGAGCCTACAATGAGCAGTTCTTC. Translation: CASSQETGAYNEQFF.

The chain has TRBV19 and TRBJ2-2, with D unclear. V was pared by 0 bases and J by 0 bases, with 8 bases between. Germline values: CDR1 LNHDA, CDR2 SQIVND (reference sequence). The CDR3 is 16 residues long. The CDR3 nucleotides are TGTGCCAGTAGTATAGAACAGCATACGAACACCGGGGAGCTGTTTTTT. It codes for CASSIEQHTNTGELFF.

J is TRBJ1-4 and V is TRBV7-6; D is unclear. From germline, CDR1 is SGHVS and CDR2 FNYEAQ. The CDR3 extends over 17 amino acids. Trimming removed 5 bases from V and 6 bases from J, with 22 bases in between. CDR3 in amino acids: CASSPITGSLGDEKLFF. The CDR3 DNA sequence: TGTGCCAGCAGCCCGATCACCGGGAGCCTAGGCGATGAAAAACTGTTTTTT. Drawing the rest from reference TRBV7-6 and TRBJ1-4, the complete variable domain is GAGVSQSPRYKVTKRGQDVALRCDPISGHVSLYWYRQALGQGPEFLTYFNYEAQQDKSGLPNDRFSAERPEGSISTLTIQRTEQRDSAMYRCASSPITGSLGDEKLFFGSGTQLSVL.

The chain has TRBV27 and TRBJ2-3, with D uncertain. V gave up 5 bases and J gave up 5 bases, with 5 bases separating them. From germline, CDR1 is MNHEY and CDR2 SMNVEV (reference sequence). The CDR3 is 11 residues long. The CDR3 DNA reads TGTGCCAGCAGTAAAGGAGATACGCAGTATTTT. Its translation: CASSKGDTQYF.

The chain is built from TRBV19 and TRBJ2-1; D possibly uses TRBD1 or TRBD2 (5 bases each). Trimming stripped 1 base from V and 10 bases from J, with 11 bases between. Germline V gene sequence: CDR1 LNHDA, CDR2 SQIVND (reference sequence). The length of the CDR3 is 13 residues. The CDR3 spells CASSIAPRGEQFF. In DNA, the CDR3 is TGTGCCAGTAGTATAGCCCCTCGGGGCGAGCAGTTCTTC.